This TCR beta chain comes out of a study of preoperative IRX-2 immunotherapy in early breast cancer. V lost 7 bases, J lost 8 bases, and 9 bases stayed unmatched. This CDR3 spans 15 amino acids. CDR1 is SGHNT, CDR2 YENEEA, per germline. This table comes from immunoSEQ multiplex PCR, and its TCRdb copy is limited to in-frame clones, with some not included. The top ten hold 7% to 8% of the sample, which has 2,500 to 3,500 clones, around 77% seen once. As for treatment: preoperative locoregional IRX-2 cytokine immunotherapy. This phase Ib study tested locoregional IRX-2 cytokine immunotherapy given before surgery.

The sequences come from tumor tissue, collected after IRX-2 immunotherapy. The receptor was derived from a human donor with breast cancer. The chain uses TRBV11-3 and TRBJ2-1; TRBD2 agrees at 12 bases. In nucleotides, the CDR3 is TGTGCCAGCAAGATACTAGCGGGGGGCTCGGATGAGCAGTTCTTC. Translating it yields CASKILAGGSDEQFF.